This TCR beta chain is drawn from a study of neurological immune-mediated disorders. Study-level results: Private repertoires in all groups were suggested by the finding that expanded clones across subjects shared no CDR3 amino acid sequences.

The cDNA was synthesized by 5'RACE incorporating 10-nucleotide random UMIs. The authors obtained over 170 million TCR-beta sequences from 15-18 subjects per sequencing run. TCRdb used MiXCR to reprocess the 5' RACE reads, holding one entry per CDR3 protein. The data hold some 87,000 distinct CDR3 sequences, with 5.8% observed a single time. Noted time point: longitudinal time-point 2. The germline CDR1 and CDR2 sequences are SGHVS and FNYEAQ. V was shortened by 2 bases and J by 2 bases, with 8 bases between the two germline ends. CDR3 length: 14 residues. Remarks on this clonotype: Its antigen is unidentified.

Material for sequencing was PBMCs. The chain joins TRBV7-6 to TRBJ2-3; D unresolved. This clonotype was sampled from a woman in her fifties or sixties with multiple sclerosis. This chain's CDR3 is CASSLQEYTDTQYF. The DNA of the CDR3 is TGTGCCAGCAGCTTACAGGAGTACACAGATACGCAGTATTTT.